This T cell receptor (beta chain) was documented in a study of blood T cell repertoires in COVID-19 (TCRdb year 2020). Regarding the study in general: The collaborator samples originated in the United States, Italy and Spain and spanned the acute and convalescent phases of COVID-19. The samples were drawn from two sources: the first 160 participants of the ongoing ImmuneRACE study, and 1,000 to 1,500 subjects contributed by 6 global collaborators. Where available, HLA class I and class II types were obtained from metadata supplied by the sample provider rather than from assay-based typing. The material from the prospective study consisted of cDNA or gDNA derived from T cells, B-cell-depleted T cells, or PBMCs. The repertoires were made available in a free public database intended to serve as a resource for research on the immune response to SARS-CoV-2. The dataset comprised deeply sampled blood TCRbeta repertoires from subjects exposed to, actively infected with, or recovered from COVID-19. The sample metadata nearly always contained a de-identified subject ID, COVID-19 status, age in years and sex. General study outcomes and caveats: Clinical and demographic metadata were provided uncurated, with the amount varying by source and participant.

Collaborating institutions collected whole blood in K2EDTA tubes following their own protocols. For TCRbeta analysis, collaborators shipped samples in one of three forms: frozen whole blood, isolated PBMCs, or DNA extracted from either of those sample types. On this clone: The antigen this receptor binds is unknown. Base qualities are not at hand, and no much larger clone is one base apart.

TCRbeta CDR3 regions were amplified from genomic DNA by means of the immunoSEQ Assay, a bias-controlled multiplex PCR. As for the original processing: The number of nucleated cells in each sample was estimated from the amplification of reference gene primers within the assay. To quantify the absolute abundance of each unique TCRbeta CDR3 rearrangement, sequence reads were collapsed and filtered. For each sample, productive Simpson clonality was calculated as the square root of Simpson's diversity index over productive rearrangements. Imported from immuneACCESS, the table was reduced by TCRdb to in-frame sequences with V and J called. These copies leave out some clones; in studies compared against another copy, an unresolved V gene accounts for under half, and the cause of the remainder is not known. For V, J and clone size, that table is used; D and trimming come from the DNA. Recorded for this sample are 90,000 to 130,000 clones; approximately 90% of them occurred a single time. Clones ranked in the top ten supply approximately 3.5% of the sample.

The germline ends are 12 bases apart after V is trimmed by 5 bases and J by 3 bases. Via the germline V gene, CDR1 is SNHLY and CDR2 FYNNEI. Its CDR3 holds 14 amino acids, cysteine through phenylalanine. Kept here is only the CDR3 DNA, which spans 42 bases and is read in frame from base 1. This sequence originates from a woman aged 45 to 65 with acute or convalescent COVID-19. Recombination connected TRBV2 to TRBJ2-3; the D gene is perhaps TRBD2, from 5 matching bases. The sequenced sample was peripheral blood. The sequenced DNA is TGTGCCAGCAGTTTGCTGACTAAAACAGATACGCAGTATTTT. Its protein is CASSLLTKTDTQYF. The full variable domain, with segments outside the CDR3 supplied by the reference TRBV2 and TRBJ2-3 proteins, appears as EPEVTQTPSHQVTQMGQEVILRCVPISNHLYFYWYRQILGQKVEFLVSFYNNEISEKSEIFDDQFSVERPDGSNFTLKIRSTKLEDSAMYFCASSLLTKTDTQYFGPGTRLTVL.